The entry below describes one T cell receptor (beta chain). The antigen it binds to is not known. No qualities accompany the bases; no much larger clone lies one base away. Reading the germline V gene gives CDR1 SGHTA and CDR2 FQGNSA. Trimming removed 6 bases from V and 0 bases from J; the gene matches leave 11 bases unexplained. Reading from cysteine to phenylalanine, the CDR3 counts 17 amino acids. The retained sequence is limited to the CDR3, 51 bases, with the frame set at the first base. Libraries came from PCR. The reads were generated on an Illumina HiSeq 2500. To normalize quantification of the TCRbeta repertoire, the TCR libraries were built with molecular barcoding that relied on unique molecular identifiers. The public sequencing data were trimmed at Q25 with fastp and processed into clonotypes with MiXCR by TCRdb, which kept only in-frame beta chains. Rows are combined by CDR3 protein, so each entry shows the most common genes and DNA. This sample is represented by around 680,000 distinct CDR3 sequences; over 15% of them were singletons. The ten largest clones add up to approximately 1.1% of the sample.

The sample is drawn from a study of T-cell reconstitution after alpha-beta-depleted transplantation in children listed by TCRdb under 2016. Context from the whole study: Using TCR repertoire profiling, the study followed T-cell immune reconstitution in a quantitative way in children after TCRalphabeta/CD19-depleted allogeneic hematopoietic cell transplantation.

The sequence was obtained from a human donor who donated a stem cell graft to a child with acute myeloid leukemia. Material: PBMCs from the stem cell graft donor, obtained from the stem cell graft. The chain couples TRBV7-2 to TRBJ1-5; a stretch of 7 junction bases matches TRBD1. The DNA sequence is TGTGCCAGCAGTTCCAGGGACAGACCGTATAGCAATCAGCCCCAGCATTTT. Its protein is CASSSRDRPYSNQPQHF.